This T cell receptor (beta chain) was captured in a study of T cell responses to AZD1222 COVID-19 vaccine. Assay: immunoSEQ multiplex PCR; the TCRdb copy retains only in-frame clones and omits some. Of roughly 150,000 clones in the sample, under 95% were seen once. This CDR3 has 15 amino acids. The germline V gene encodes CDR1 LNHDA and CDR2 SQIVND (reference sequence). V lost 6 bases and J lost 3; bases outside the gene matches: 8. The receptor was isolated from an adult in good health. The material was peripheral blood, obtained on day 0 of AZD1222 vaccination. The gene calls are TRBV19 and TRBJ1-1; TRBD1 agrees at 9 bases. The CDR3: CASSQTGGLDTEAFF. As DNA, the CDR3 is TGTGCCAGTAGCCAGACAGGGGGGCTGGACACTGAAGCTTTCTTT. The full variable domain, with the rest looked up from reference TRBV19 and TRBJ1-1, is DGGITQSPKYLFRKEGQNVTLSCEQNLNHDAMYWYRQDPGQGLRLIYYSQIVNDFQKGDIAEGYSVSREKKESFPLTVTSAQKNPTAFYLCASSQTGGLDTEAFFGQGTRLTVV.